This T cell receptor beta chain was sequenced for a study of T cells in localized non-small cell lung cancer. This CDR3 has 14 amino acids. The ends were cut back, 1 base at V and 5 bases at J, with 9 bases in the middle. In germline, CDR1 is SGHVS, CDR2 FQNEAQ. This clone was recorded a few times. Clones were read by immunoSEQ multiplex PCR, and TCRdb kept only the in-frame ones, dropping some. The repertoire has roughly 35,000 clones, less than 95% of them found once; the top ten carry roughly 12%. The rearrangement joins TRBV7-8 to TRBJ1-5; D possibly corresponds to TRBD1 (5 bases). The sequence derives from a female donor at least 60 years old with stage II lung adenocarcinoma. The input for sequencing was peripheral blood mononuclear cells, taken before any cancer treatment. The CDR3 region has the DNA TGTGCCAGCAGCTTAGATGGCAGGGATCAGCCCCAGCATTTT. Translation: CASSLDGRDQPQHF. The full variable domain, with the rest looked up from reference TRBV7-8 and TRBJ1-5, is GAGVSQSPRYKVAKRGQDVALRCDPISGHVSLFWYQQALGQGPEFLTYFQNEAQLDKSGLPSDRFFAERPEGSVSTLKIQRTQQEDSAVYLCASSLDGRDQPQHFGDGTRLSIL.